Listed here is a single T cell receptor (beta chain). No antigen is known for it. The CDR3 spans 14 residues. Germline V gene lookup returns CDR1 MNHEY and CDR2 SVGAGI. Trimming at V came to 5 bases and at J to 7 bases, leaving 8 bases not matched to a gene. The data were obtained in a study of cytomegalovirus exposure and HLA in healthy donors. Looking at the study overall: Of all 400 or so donors who were genotyped, under 90% belonged to the Caucasian-associated ancestry cluster.

Study-wide points: Rates of TCR association differed by HLA locus in a later analysis, with DRB1 highest and HLA-C lowest. Under in vitro conditions, three CMV-associated chains were confirmed as specific for CMV antigens. Usually a TCR sequence was rare, but some public TCRs were found in many donors.

A multiplex PCR was run with 60 Vbeta primers and 13 Jbeta primers. TCRdb keeps only in-frame clones here, not all; method: immunoSEQ multiplex PCR. The sample shows about 160,000 clones, 75% to 80% of them seen only once. The rearrangement uses TRBV6-5 and TRBJ1-5, with TRBD1 identical over 7 bases. Source material: PBMCs. The clonotype originates from a woman aged 50 to 60 in good health and CMV-seropositive. The DNA for the CDR3 is TGTGCCAGCAGTCGGACAGGCTTGGCCCAGCCCCAGCATTTT. It yields the protein CASSRTGLAQPQHF.